These 5 T cell receptor beta chains share one sample of origin, sequenced in a study of metastatic and nonmetastatic thyroid tumors. All patients reached thyroid surgery having received no treatment beforehand. TCRdb recomputed clones from the PCR reads via MiXCR. The table shows about 15,000 clones, with approximately 20% occurring only once. The specimen was blood. These receptors were taken from a female donor with papillary thyroid cancer or a benign thyroid nodule (not recorded which). Some clones in this sample may be carry-over from other donors' samples.

This clone was seen ten or more times. V usage is TRBV7-9 and J usage is TRBJ2-7, with D uncertain. V was cut by 0 bases and J by 0 bases, with 9 bases left in between. This CDR3 spans 15 amino acids. The V gene's germline CDR1 is SEHNR and CDR2 FQNEAQ (reference sequence). The CDR3 DNA reads as TGTGCCAGCAGCTTAGCGGCTGGTGTCTCCTACGAGCAGTACTTC. It specifies CASSLAAGVSYEQYF. The complete variable domain, with remaining parts taken from reference TRBV7-9 and TRBJ2-7, reads DTGVSQNPRHKITKRGQNVTFRCDPISEHNRLYWYRQTLGQGPEFLTYFQNEAQLEKSRLLSDRFSAERPKGSFSTLEIQRTEQGDSAMYLCASSLAAGVSYEQYFGPGTRLTVT.

Sample share makes this clone medium-sized. The rearrangement joins TRBV28 to TRBJ2-7, with TRBD1 matching over 11 bases. V lost 5 bases to trimming and J lost 3 bases; unmatched junction nucleotides: 3. The germline gives CDR1 MDHEN, CDR2 SYDVKM. The CDR3 is 14 amino acids. Here the CDR3 DNA reads TGTGCCAGCAGTACCGGGACAGGGGGCTACGAGCAGTACTTC. Protein: CASSTGTGGYEQYF.

This clone has at least ten counts. The chain joins TRBV4-3 to TRBJ2-5, with D perhaps matching TRBD2 (6 bases). CDR1 is LGHNA, CDR2 YSLEER, per germline. CDR3 length: 13 residues. The germline V and J ends were trimmed by 4 bases and 1 base, with 7 bases remaining between them. The CDR3 bases are TGCGCCAGCAGCCCGGGACTCCAAGAGACCCAGTACTTC. Protein sequence: CASSPGLQETQYF.

This clone has a count of ten or more. This chain joins TRBV7-2 and TRBJ2-5, with 8 positions matching TRBD2. J lost 1 base, V lost 6 bases, and 7 bases had no gene match. Per the germline V gene, CDR1 is SGHTA and CDR2 is FQGNSA. This CDR3 has 15 residues. As DNA, the CDR3 is TGTGCCAGCAGTCCTACTAGCGGAGTCCAAGAGACCCAGTACTTC. Protein: CASSPTSGVQETQYF.

This chain uses TRBV19 with TRBJ1-1; D not certain. The length of the CDR3 is 15 residues. Per the germline V gene, CDR1 is LNHDA and CDR2 is SQIVND (reference sequence). The germline V and J ends were trimmed by 5 bases and 1 base, with 14 bases remaining between them. The CDR3 DNA is TGTGCCAGTAGTCCCGGAGGAGAAGCGAACACTGAAGCTTTCTTT. Its translation: CASSPGGEANTEAFF. The complete variable domain, with remaining parts taken from reference TRBV19 and TRBJ1-1, reads DGGITQSPKYLFRKEGQNVTLSCEQNLNHDAMYWYRQDPGQGLRLIYYSQIVNDFQKGDIAEGYSVSREKKESFPLTVTSAQKNPTAFYLCASSPGGEANTEAFFGQGTRLTVV.